A selection of T cell receptor beta chains follows, all from one sample in a study of lymphopenia after photon versus proton radiotherapy. Generated by immunoSEQ multiplex PCR, the TCRdb table keeps only in-frame clones and is missing some. Altogether 45,000 to 65,000 clones are present, about 86% being singletons, with the ten largest covering around 30%. The sample was peripheral blood, taken from a patient treated with photon-based radiotherapy. The receptor source for this set is a man aged 50 to 60 with gastric cancer. The CDR3 runs from the conserved cysteine through the conserved F or W. The order of the fields is clone size, D gene, V gene, J gene, CDR3 DNA, CDR3 protein. The D gene is left open where the match is weak. Where a row states a size, it is once, few, many or the class of an expanded clone; other rows omit it.

size: .; D: .; V: TRBV5-1; J: TRBJ1-2; DNA: TGCGCCAGCAGCTTGGATGGAAGTGGCTACACCTTC; CDR3: CASSLDGSGYTF
size: .; D: .; V: TRBV5-1; J: TRBJ2-6; DNA: TGCGCCAGCAGCTTGGTCTCAGTCTCTGGGGCCAACGTCCTGACTTTC; CDR3: CASSLVSVSGANVLTF
size: .; D: TRBD2; V: TRBV7-2; J: TRBJ2-2; DNA: TGTGCCAGCAGCCCCCCGGGACTAGCGGGAGGTGCCGGGGAGCTGTTTTTT; CDR3: CASSPPGLAGGAGELFF
size: .; D: .; V: TRBV2; J: TRBJ1-2; DNA: TGTGCCAGCAGTGCATGGGGCCAGGGGTATGGCTACACCTTC; CDR3: CASSAWGQGYGYTF
size: .; D: TRBD2; V: TRBV18; J: TRBJ2-2; DNA: TGTGCCAGCTCGCTTACTAGCGGATCAAACACCGGGGAGCTGTTTTTT; CDR3: CASSLTSGSNTGELFF
size: .; D: .; V: TRBV10-3; J: TRBJ2-3; DNA: TGTGCCATCAGACAGGGAAGGGCAGATACGCAGTATTTT; CDR3: CAIRQGRADTQYF
size: once; D: .; V: TRBV4-2; J: TRBJ2-7; DNA: TGTGCCAGCAGCTCCGACCAGAACGAGCAGTACTTC; CDR3: CASSSDQNEQYF
size: .; D: .; V: TRBV2; J: TRBJ1-2; DNA: TGTGCCAGCAGGGAGAGCTATGGCTACACCTTC; CDR3: CASRESYGYTF
size: once; D: .; V: TRBV28; J: TRBJ1-2; DNA: TGTGCCAGCAGTTTAGCCCTTGAACGGAACTATGGCTACACCTTC; CDR3: CASSLALERNYGYTF
size: .; D: TRBD1; V: TRBV6-5; J: TRBJ1-1; DNA: TGTGCCAGCAGAGGGACAGGGCGGACTGAAGCTTTCTTT; CDR3: CASRGTGRTEAFF
size: .; D: TRBD1; V: TRBV7-9; J: TRBJ1-4; DNA: TGTGCCAGCAGCCCATCGACAGGGGGGACTAATGAAAAACTGTTTTTT; CDR3: CASSPSTGGTNEKLFF
size: .; D: .; V: TRBV6-4; J: TRBJ2-2; DNA: TGTGCCAGCAGTTCGGGCGGGGGCGACACCGGGGAGCTGTTTTTT; CDR3: CASSSGGGDTGELFF
size: .; D: .; V: TRBV30; J: TRBJ2-7; DNA: TGTGCCTGGAGTCCTAGCTACGAGCAGTACTTC; CDR3: CAWSPSYEQYF
size: .; D: .; V: TRBV2; J: TRBJ2-1; DNA: TGTGCCAGCAGCGATGGGGGGCCCCAAAGGTCCAATGAGCAGTTCTTC; CDR3: CASSDGGPQRSNEQFF
size: .; D: .; V: TRBV19; J: TRBJ2-1; DNA: TGTGCCAGTAACGACGGGACCTGGCGGGAACATGAGCAGTTCTTC; CDR3: CASNDGTWREHEQFF
size: once; D: .; V: TRBV5-1; J: TRBJ2-7; DNA: TGCGCCAGCAGCTTGTTCCAGGACTCCTTGTGGCAGTACTTC; CDR3: CASSLFQDSLWQYF
size: .; D: .; V: TRBV19; J: TRBJ1-5; DNA: TGTGCCAGTAGTGTTTCCGGGATTAGCAATCAGCCCCAGCATTTT; CDR3: CASSVSGISNQPQHF
size: .; D: TRBD2; V: TRBV4-2; J: TRBJ2-1; DNA: TGTGCCAGCAGCCAAGCTGCCCTAGCGGGAGACCCCCCCTCCTACAATGAGCAGTTCTTC; CDR3: CASSQAALAGDPPSYNEQFF
size: few; D: .; V: TRBV7-8; J: TRBJ2-5; DNA: TGTGCCAGCAGCTTAAGTAGCGTCGGGGGCTGGTTAGCAGGGACGAAGACCCAGTACTTC; CDR3: CASSLSSVGGWLAGTKTQYF
size: .; D: .; V: TRBV19; J: TRBJ2-3; DNA: TGTGCCAGTAGTATCCCGACGGAGAGCACAGATACGCAGTATTTT; CDR3: CASSIPTESTDTQYF
size: .; D: .; V: TRBV28; J: TRBJ2-1; DNA: TGTGCCAGCAGTTTGTCCCTAGTTCGTCGAAATGAGCAGTTCTTC; CDR3: CASSLSLVRRNEQFF
size: .; D: .; V: TRBV11-2; J: TRBJ2-5; DNA: TGTGCCAGCAGCTTAGGACTAACCAAAGAGGGGACCCAGTACTTC; CDR3: CASSLGLTKEGTQYF
size: .; D: .; V: TRBV4-2; J: TRBJ1-3; DNA: TGTGCCAGCAGCCCCGTGGGTGCCTCTGGAAACACCATATATTTT; CDR3: CASSPVGASGNTIYF
size: few; D: TRBD1; V: TRBV11-2; J: TRBJ1-3; DNA: TGTGCCAGCAGCCGGACAGGGGGCAGAAACACCATATATTTT; CDR3: CASSRTGGRNTIYF
size: .; D: .; V: TRBV5-8; J: TRBJ2-2; DNA: TGTGCCAGCAGCTCTCTCGTGGCCGGGGAGCTGTTTTTT; CDR3: CASSSLVAGELFF
size: .; D: TRBD1; V: TRBV7-3; J: TRBJ2-3; DNA: TGTGCCAGCAGCTTTAGAGGGGGCAGCACAGATACGCAGTATTTT; CDR3: CASSFRGGSTDTQYF
size: .; D: .; V: TRBV5-1; J: TRBJ2-1; DNA: TGCGCCAGCAGCTTGGCCGGAGTAATCGGGAGATCTGACAATGAGCAGTTCTTC; CDR3: CASSLAGVIGRSDNEQFF
size: .; D: TRBD2; V: TRBV28; J: TRBJ2-1; DNA: TGTGCCAGCAGTTTACCTCACTGGGAGGGCCATGAGCAGTTCTTC; CDR3: CASSLPHWEGHEQFF
size: .; D: TRBD2; V: TRBV19; J: TRBJ2-1; DNA: TGTGCCAGTAGTATAGGGACTAGCGGGAGACAGGGGGAGCAGTTCTTC; CDR3: CASSIGTSGRQGEQFF
size: .; D: TRBD2; V: TRBV29-1; J: TRBJ2-7; DNA: TGCAGCGTTGTAGGGACTAGCGGGAGTCTCAACTACGAGCAGTACTTC; CDR3: CSVVGTSGSLNYEQYF